This is a list of T cell receptor beta chains from one sample in a study of T cells after yellow fever vaccination. TCRdb ran MiXCR on the 5' RACE reads and lists one entry per CDR3 protein. In the table there are some 290,000 distinct CDR3 sequences, around 11% of which are singletons. This specimen was CD4+ T cells sorted from PBMCs, taken 45 days after the yellow fever booster vaccination. The receptor source for this set is a young man who received the YFV17D yellow fever vaccine. Both conserved end residues are part of each CDR3. The D gene is left open where the match is weak. Size is stated for part of the rows, as once, few or many counts, or as a class when the clone is expanded.

V gene	clone size	J gene	D gene	CDR3 DNA	CDR3 protein
TRBV7-9	few	TRBJ1-1	.	TGTGCCAGCAGCTTAATTGGACAAGGGGAGGCTTTCTTT	CASSLIGQGEAFF
TRBV7-2	few	TRBJ2-1	.	TGTGCCAGCAGCTTCAGAGGGGGTGAGCAGTTCTTC	CASSFRGGEQFF
TRBV4-3	many	TRBJ2-5	TRBD2	TGCGCCAGCAGCTTAGCTAGCGGGGCAGAGACCCAGTACTTC	CASSLASGAETQYF
TRBV20-1	many	TRBJ2-3	TRBD2	TGCAGTGCTAGTCGTGCTAGCGGGGCGGCAGATACGCAGTATTTT	CSASRASGAADTQYF
TRBV7-2	few	TRBJ1-1	.	TGTGCCAGCAGCATCGACAGGAACACTGAAGCTTTCTTT	CASSIDRNTEAFF
TRBV12-3/TRBV12-4	few	TRBJ1-1	TRBD1	TGTGCCAGCAGTTTAGCAGGATCAGGGGGACCCCTAGGAGCTTTCTTT	CASSLAGSGGPLGAFF
TRBV29-1	many	TRBJ1-6	.	TGCAGCGTCGGTAGTGGGGGATATAATTCACCCCTCCACTTT	CSVGSGGYNSPLHF
TRBV15	few	TRBJ1-2	.	TGTGCCACCAGCAGAGACCAGGGCTATGGCTACACCTTC	CATSRDQGYGYTF
TRBV7-2	few	TRBJ1-2	.	TGTGCCAGCAGCCCCCATGGGGCCTATGGTGGCTACACCTTC	CASSPHGAYGGYTF
TRBV12-3/TRBV12-4	few	TRBJ2-5	.	TGTGCCAGCAGCCTTTCGGGGGTTTTAGAGACCCAGTACTTC	CASSLSGVLETQYF
TRBV3-1	.	TRBJ2-3	.	TGTGCCAGCAGCTTCGGACCCCCCCCGACTGGAGATACGCAGTATTTT	CASSFGPPPTGDTQYF
TRBV12-3/TRBV12-4	few	TRBJ2-1	.	TGTGCCAGCAGTCCCGGTCCTCGTCTCGAGCAGTTCTTC	CASSPGPRLEQFF
TRBV28	few	TRBJ2-1	TRBD2	TGTGCCAGCAGTTTGGTAGCGGGGGAATGGGAGCAGTTCTTC	CASSLVAGEWEQFF
TRBV6-5	few	TRBJ1-5	TRBD1	TGTGCCAGCGGGACAGGGCGAGAGCCCCAGCATTTT	CASGTGREPQHF
TRBV18	.	TRBJ2-3	.	TGTGCCAGCTCACCTAACAGGGAGAGGGGAACAGATACGCAGTATTTT	CASSPNRERGTDTQYF
TRBV5-6	.	TRBJ2-5	.	TGTGCCAGCATCCCTGCAGGGCTGTATGGTGGGACCCAGTACTTC	CASIPAGLYGGTQYF
TRBV5-1	.	TRBJ2-2	TRBD2	TGCGCCAGCAGCTTGTTCAGAGCTAGCGGGGGGGCGAAGACCGGGGAGCTGTTTTTT	CASSLFRASGGAKTGELFF
TRBV7-7	.	TRBJ2-5	.	TGTGCTAGCAGCTCCGGCAGTCCGGGGGAGACCCAGTACTTC	CASSSGSPGETQYF
TRBV6-2/TRBV6-3	.	TRBJ2-2	.	TGTGCCAGCAGTCCAGGAACTATATTGGGGGAGCTGTTTTTT	CASSPGTILGELFF
TRBV5-4	few	TRBJ2-2	TRBD2	TGTGCCAGCAGCTTGGACTGGACTAGCGGATTATCCGGGGAGCTGTTTTTT	CASSLDWTSGLSGELFF
TRBV6-6	few	TRBJ1-1	TRBD1	TGTGCCAGCAGCCAAACGATCGGACAGGGGAGGCCTGAAGCTTTCTTT	CASSQTIGQGRPEAFF
TRBV4-3	few	TRBJ1-3	.	TGCGCCAGCAGCCAACAAGATCCGAGACAGACGACTGGAAACACCATATATTTT	CASSQQDPRQTTGNTIYF
TRBV18	few	TRBJ1-1	.	TGTGCCAGCTCACCGTTACAGGGGAACACTGAAGCTTTCTTT	CASSPLQGNTEAFF
TRBV6-5	.	TRBJ1-1	.	TGTGCCAGCAGTTATGAAAGCTACACTGAAGCTTTCTTT	CASSYESYTEAFF
TRBV5-4	few	TRBJ1-3	.	TGTGCCAGCAGCTTGTATCAGGGGTCGGACACCATATATTTT	CASSLYQGSDTIYF
TRBV18	few	TRBJ2-1	.	TGTGCCAGCTCACCACGCCAGCCCCTGACATACAATGAGCAGTTCTTC	CASSPRQPLTYNEQFF